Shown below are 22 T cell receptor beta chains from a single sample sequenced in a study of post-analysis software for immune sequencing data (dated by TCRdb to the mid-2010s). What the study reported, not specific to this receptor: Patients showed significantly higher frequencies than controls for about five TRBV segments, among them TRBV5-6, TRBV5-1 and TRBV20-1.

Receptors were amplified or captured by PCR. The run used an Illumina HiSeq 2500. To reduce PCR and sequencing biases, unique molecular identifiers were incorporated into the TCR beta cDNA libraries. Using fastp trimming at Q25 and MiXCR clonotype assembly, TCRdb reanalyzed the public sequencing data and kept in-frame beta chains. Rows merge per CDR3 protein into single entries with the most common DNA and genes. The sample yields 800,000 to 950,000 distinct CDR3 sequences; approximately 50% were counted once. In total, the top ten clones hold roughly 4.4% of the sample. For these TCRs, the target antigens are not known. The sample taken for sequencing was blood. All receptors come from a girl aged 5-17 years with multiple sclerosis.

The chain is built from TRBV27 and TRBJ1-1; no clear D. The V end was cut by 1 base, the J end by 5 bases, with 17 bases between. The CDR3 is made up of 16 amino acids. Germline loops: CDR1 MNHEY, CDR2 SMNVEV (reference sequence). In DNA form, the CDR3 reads TGTGCCAGCAGTTTATACGTTTTGAGGGTCGGGACTGAAGCTTTCTTT. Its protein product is CASSLYVLRVGTEAFF.

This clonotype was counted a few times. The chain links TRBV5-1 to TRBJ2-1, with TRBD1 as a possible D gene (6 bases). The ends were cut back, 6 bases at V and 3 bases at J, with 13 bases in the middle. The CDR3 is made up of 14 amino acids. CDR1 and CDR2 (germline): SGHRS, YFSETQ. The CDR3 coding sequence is TGCGCCAGCACCCTAGGGGGTATCTACAATGAGCAGTTCTTC. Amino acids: CASTLGGIYNEQFF.

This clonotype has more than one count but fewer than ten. The CDR3 nucleotides are TGTGCCAGCAGCTTTACTGGGACAGCGCCTTACGAGCAGTACTTC. This gives the protein CASSFTGTAPYEQYF. J is TRBJ2-7 and V is TRBV6-5, with 7 positions matching TRBD1. J lost 4 bases, V lost 6 bases, and 12 bases had no gene match. The CDR3 sequence is 15 residues long. Germline V gene data show CDR1 as MNHEY and CDR2 as SVGAGI.

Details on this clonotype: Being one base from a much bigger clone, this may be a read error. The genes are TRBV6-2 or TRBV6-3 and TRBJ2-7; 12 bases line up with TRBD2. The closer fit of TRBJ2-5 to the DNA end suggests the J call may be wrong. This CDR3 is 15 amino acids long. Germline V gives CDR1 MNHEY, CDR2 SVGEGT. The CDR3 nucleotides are TGTGCCAGCGGTCCGACTAGCGGGGGCCAAGAGACCCAGTACTTC. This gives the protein CASGPTSGGQETQYF.

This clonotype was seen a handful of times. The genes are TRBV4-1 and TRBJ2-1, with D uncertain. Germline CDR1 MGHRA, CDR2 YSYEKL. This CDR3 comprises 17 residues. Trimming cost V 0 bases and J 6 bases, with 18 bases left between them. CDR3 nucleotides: TGCGCCAGCAGCCAAGAGCTAGTCGTTTGGTCACGCAATGAGCAGTTCTTC. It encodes CASSQELVVWSRNEQFF.

The CDR3 sequence: CASSKGPETQYF. For the CDR3, the DNA is TGTGCCAGCAGCAAAGGCCCAGAGACCCAGTACTTC. The gene calls are TRBV21-1 and TRBJ2-7. Judging by the DNA end, TRBJ2-5 fits better; the J call may be wrong. TRBV21-1 is described as a pseudogene. This CDR3 is built from 12 residues.

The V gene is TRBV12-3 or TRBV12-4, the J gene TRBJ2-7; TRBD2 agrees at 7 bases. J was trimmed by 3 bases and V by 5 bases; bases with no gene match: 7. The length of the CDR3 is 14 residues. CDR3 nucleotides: TGTGCCAGCAGTCAGCCGGGACTAATCTACGAGCAGTACTTC. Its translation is CASSQPGLIYEQYF.

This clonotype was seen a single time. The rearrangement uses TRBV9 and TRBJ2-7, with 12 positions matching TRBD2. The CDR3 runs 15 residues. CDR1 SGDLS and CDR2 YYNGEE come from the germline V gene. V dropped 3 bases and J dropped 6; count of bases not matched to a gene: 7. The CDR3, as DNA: TGTGCCAGCAGCGCCCGACTAGCGGGAGTAGGCGAGCAGTACTTC. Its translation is CASSARLAGVGEQYF.

For the CDR3, the DNA is TGCAGTGCTAGAGCCTTGCGACAGGCCGTAGAGACCCAGTACTTC. Protein sequence: CSARALRQAVETQYF. This sequence joins TRBV20-1 and TRBJ2-5; maybe TRBD1 (6 bases). Per germline, CDR1 DFQATT and CDR2 SNEGSKA (reference sequence). V was trimmed by 1 base and J by 4 bases, leaving 16 bases between them. The CDR3 is 15 residues long.

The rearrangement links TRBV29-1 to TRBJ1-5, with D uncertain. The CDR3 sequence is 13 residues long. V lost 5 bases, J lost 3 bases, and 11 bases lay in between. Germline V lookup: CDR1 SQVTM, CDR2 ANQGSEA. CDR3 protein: CSVLDGTNQPQHF. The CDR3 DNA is TGCAGCGTTCTGGACGGTACCAATCAGCCCCAGCATTTT.

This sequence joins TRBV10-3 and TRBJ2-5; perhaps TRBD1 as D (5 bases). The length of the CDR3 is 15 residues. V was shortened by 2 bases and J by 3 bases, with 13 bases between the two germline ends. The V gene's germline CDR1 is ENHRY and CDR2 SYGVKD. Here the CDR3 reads CAISESRANEETQYF. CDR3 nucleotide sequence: TGTGCCATCAGTGAGAGCAGGGCCAATGAAGAGACCCAGTACTTC.

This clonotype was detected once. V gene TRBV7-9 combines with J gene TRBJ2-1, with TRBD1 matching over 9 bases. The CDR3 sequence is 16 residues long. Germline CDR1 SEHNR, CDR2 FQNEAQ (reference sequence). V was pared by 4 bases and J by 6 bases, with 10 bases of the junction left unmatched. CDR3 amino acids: CASSSLPGQGGNEQFF. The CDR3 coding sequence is TGTGCCAGCAGCTCGCTTCCGGGACAGGGTGGCAATGAGCAGTTCTTC.

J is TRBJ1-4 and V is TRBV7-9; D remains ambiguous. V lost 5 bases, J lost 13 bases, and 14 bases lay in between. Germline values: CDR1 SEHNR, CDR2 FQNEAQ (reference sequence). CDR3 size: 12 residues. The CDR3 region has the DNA TGTGCCAGCAGCCCCGACGCCGGGCGACTGTTTTTT. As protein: CASSPDAGRLFF.

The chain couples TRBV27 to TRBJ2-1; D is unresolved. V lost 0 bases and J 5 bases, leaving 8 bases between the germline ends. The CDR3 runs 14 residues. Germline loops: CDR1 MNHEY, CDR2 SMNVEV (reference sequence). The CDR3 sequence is CASSLSRHDNEQFF. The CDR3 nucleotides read TGTGCCAGCAGTTTATCCAGACACGACAATGAGCAGTTCTTC.

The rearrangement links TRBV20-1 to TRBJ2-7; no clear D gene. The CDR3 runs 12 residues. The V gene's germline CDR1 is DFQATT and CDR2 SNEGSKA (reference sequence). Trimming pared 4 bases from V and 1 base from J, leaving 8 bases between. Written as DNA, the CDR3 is TGCAGTGCTATCGGTGGGTCCTACGAGCAGTACTTC. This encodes CSAIGGSYEQYF.

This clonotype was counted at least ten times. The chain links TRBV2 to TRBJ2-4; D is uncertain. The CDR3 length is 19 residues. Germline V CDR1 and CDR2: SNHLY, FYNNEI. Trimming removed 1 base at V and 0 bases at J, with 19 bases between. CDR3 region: CASSEGAGTHRLAKNIQYF. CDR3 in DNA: TGTGCCAGCAGTGAAGGGGCAGGTACACACCGCTTAGCCAAAAACATTCAGTACTTC. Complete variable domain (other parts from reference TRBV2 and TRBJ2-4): EPEVTQTPSHQVTQMGQEVILRCVPISNHLYFYWYRQILGQKVEFLVSFYNNEISEKSEIFDDQFSVERPDGSNFTLKIRSTKLEDSAMYFCASSEGAGTHRLAKNIQYFGAGTRLSVL.

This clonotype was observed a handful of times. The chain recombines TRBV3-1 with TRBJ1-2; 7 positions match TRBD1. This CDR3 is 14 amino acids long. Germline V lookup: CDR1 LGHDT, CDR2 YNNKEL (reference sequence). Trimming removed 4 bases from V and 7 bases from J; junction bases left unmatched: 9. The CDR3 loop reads CASSRNRDRGGYTF. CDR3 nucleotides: TGTGCCAGCAGCCGCAACCGGGACAGAGGTGGCTACACCTTC. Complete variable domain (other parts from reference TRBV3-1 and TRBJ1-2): DTAVSQTPKYLVTQMGNDKSIKCEQNLGHDTMYWYKQDSKKFLKIMFSYNNKELIINETVPNRFSPKSPDKAHLNLHINSLELGDSAVYFCASSRNRDRGGYTFGSGTRLTVV.

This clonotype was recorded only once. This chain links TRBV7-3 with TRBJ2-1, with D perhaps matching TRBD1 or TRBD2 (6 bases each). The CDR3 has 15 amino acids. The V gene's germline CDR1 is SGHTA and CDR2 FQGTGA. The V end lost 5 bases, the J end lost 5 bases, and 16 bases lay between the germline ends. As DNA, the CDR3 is TGTGCCAGCAGCCCCGGGGGCCCACGACACAATGAGCAGTTCTTC. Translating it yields CASSPGGPRHNEQFF.

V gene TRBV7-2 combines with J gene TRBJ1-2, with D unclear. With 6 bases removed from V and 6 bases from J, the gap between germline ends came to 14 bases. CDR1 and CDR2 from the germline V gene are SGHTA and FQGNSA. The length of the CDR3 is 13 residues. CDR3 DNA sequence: TGTGCCAGCAGGTCCCTTACGAAGGATGGCTACACCTTC. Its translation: CASRSLTKDGYTF.

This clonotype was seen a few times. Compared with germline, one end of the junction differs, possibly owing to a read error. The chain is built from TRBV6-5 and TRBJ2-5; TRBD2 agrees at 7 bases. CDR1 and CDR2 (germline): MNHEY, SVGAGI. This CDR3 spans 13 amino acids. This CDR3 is CASSYSSGETLYF. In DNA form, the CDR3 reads TGTGCCAGCAGTTACTCAAGCGGGGAGACCCTGTACTTC.

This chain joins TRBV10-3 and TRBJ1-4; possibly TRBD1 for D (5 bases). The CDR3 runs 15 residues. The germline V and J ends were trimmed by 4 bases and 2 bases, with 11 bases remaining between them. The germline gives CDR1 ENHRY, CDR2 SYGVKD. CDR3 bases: TGTGCCATCAGTGCTCAGGGTCAGACTAATGAAAAACTGTTTTTT. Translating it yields CAISAQGQTNEKLFF.

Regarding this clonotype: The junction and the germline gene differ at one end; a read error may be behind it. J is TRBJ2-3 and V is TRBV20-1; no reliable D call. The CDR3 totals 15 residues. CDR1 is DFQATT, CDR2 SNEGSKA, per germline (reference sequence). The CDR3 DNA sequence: TGCAGTGCTAACCCGGTGGGCAAATTCGCAGATATGCAGTATTTT. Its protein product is CSANPVGKFADMQYF.